The 20 T cell receptor beta chains in this list originate from one sample, sequenced in a study of Tregs in tolerant kidney transplant recipients (dated by TCRdb to about 2019). Preparation of the library involved the immunoSEQ multiplex PCR assay. The source is immuneACCESS, and TCRdb retained only in-frame sequences with V and J called. Part of the clones is not carried over; for the studies checked, unresolved V genes explain less than half of this, and the remainder is unexplained. This sample holds some 250,000 clones; about four fifths were observed only once. Of the sample, less than 0.75% falls within the top ten clones. The sequenced sample was CD4+ T cells from blood. Receptors originate from a human donor in good health.

CDR3 protein: CASSQVPAGGYNEQFF. The CDR3 nucleotides are TGTGCCAGCAGCCAAGTGCCGGCAGGGGGCTACAATGAGCAGTTCTTC. The rearrangement uses TRBV4-2 and TRBJ2-1; 7 positions match TRBD1. With 1 base clipped from V and 3 bases from J, the junction kept 6 bases outside the gene matches. Looked up from germline, CDR1 is LGHNA and CDR2 is YNFKEQ. The CDR3 spans 16 residues.

The genes are TRBV7-9 and TRBJ2-4; 8 bases match TRBD2. Unmatched junction bases numbered 10, after V lost 6 bases and J lost 3 bases. The CDR3 sequence is 16 residues long. Germline V lookup: CDR1 SEHNR, CDR2 FQNEAQ (reference sequence). CDR3 DNA sequence: TGTGCCAGCAGGAATGGGGTAGCGGGGAGCAAAAACATTCAGTACTTC. This encodes CASRNGVAGSKNIQYF.

The chain recombines TRBV5-1 with TRBJ2-1; D perhaps matches TRBD2 (6 bases). This CDR3 spans 16 amino acids. The V gene lost 0 bases and the J gene lost 7 bases, with 17 bases spanning the gap. Germline CDR1 and CDR2: SGHRS and YFSETQ. For the CDR3, the DNA is TGCGCCAGCAGCTTGGTTGGAGCCCGGGGGATGAATGAGCAGTTCTTC. Amino acids: CASSLVGARGMNEQFF.

This clone was seen only once. The chain links TRBV5-1 to TRBJ1-1; D possibly corresponds to TRBD1 (6 bases). The V gene lost 4 bases and the J gene lost 3 bases, with 16 bases spanning the gap. This CDR3 is 15 amino acids long. CDR1 is SGHRS, CDR2 YFSETQ, per germline. The CDR3 loop reads CASSGGGMGHTEAFF. The CDR3 bases are TGCGCCAGCAGCGGAGGGGGTATGGGGCACACTGAAGCTTTCTTT.

The chain joins TRBV5-1 to TRBJ2-3, with no clear D. The CDR3 contains 14 residues. In germline, CDR1 is SGHRS, CDR2 YFSETQ. Trimming pared 3 bases from V and 6 bases from J, leaving 14 bases between. CDR3 in DNA: TGCGCCAGCAGCTCTTCGGATGGAGCGGATACGCAGTATTTT. Protein product: CASSSSDGADTQYF.

The V call is TRBV4-1, the J call TRBJ2-3; 7 nucleotides align to TRBD2. Germline V gives CDR1 MGHRA, CDR2 YSYEKL. CDR3 length: 17 amino acids. With V trimmed by 4 bases and J by 5 bases, 15 bases remained unmatched. The DNA of the CDR3 is TGCGCCAGCAGCCCCTGGGGCGCAGCGGGGTGGGGAGATACGCAGTATTTT. It yields the protein CASSPWGAAGWGDTQYF.

This rearrangement joins TRBV7-2 to TRBJ1-2, with 11 bases fitting TRBD1. The junction had 9 bases not matched to a gene; V was cut back by 5 bases and J by 7 bases. Germline V gene sequence: CDR1 SGHTA, CDR2 FQGNSA. The CDR3 consists of 15 residues. CDR3 nucleotides: TGTGCCAGCAGCCCCAGGACAGGGGGCGAGTTTGGCTACACCTTC. The encoded protein is CASSPRTGGEFGYTF.

The chain joins TRBV6-5 to TRBJ2-7, with D perhaps matching TRBD2 (6 bases). The CDR3 extends over 15 amino acids. Trimming left V 4 bases short and J 3 bases short, with 16 bases between. The germline V gene encodes CDR1 MNHEY and CDR2 SVGAGI. In DNA, the CDR3 is TGTGCCAGCAGTTCCCGCAGTAGCGGTATCTACGAGCAGTACTTC. This gives the protein CASSSRSSGIYEQYF.

This clone has a handful of counts. This chain uses TRBV30 with TRBJ1-5; perhaps TRBD1 as D (6 bases). Trimming removed 2 bases from V and 5 bases from J, with 16 bases in between. The CDR3 is 15 residues long. Per germline, CDR1 GTSNPN and CDR2 SVGIG (reference sequence). CDR3 in amino acids: CAWSTTGAGDQPQHF. The CDR3 nucleotides are TGTGCCTGGAGTACCACGGGGGCAGGGGATCAGCCCCAGCATTTT.

The rearrangement uses TRBV27 and TRBJ1-1; tentative D call: TRBD1 (6 bases). The V end was cut by 4 bases, the J end by 5 bases, with 17 bases between. The CDR3 extends over 15 amino acids. Germline V CDR1 and CDR2: MNHEY, SMNVEV (reference sequence). The CDR3: CASSSQGKVRTEAFF. The CDR3 DNA follows: TGTGCCAGCAGTTCCCAGGGGAAGGTCAGGACTGAAGCTTTCTTT.

J is TRBJ1-2 and V is TRBV7-9; D is possibly TRBD1 (5 bases). The germline gives CDR1 SEHNR, CDR2 FQNEAQ (reference sequence). The CDR3 is made up of 15 amino acids. Trimming left V 5 bases short and J 8 bases short, with 21 bases between. CDR3 residues: CASSVVIGALGGYTF. The CDR3 DNA reads TGTGCCAGCAGCGTCGTTATCGGGGCACTGGGAGGCTACACCTTC.

This chain links TRBV23-1 with TRBJ2-3; the match to TRBD2 covers 13 bases. TRBV23-1 is an ORF, and what it does is uncertain. J was trimmed by 6 bases and V by 5 bases; bases with no gene match: 8. This CDR3 comprises 16 residues. CDR3 in DNA: TGCGCCAGCAGTTCCTGGACTAGCGGGAGTGAGGATACGCAGTATTTT. Translating gives CASSSWTSGSEDTQYF.

The chain employs TRBV18 and TRBJ2-2; no clear D gene. Germline V gene lookup returns CDR1 KGHSH and CDR2 LQKENI. The V end was cut by 3 bases, the J end by 4 bases, with 12 bases between. This CDR3 has 15 amino acids. Written as DNA, the CDR3 is TGTGCCAGCTCACCCCCTTCACGGAGCACCGGGGAGCTGTTTTTT. Protein product: CASSPPSRSTGELFF. The full variable domain, completed using reference TRBV18 and TRBJ2-2, is NAGVMQNPRHLVRRRGQEARLRCSPMKGHSHVYWYRQLPEEGLKFMVYLQKENIIDESGMPKERFSAEFPKEGPSILRIQQVVRGDSAAYFCASSPPSRSTGELFFGEGSRLTVL.

The chain carries TRBV6-1 and TRBJ1-6; the D is unclear. In germline, CDR1 is MNHNS, CDR2 SASEGT. CDR3 size: 15 residues. V gave up 3 bases and J gave up 1 base, with 7 bases separating them. CDR3 sequence reads: CASSERISYNSPLHF. For the CDR3, the DNA is TGTGCCAGCAGTGAGAGGATTTCCTATAATTCACCCCTCCACTTT.

The chain carries TRBV4-2 and TRBJ2-3, with D possibly TRBD1 on 5 matching bases. From germline, CDR1 is LGHNA and CDR2 YNFKEQ. V lost 2 bases and J lost 2, with 11 bases in between. This CDR3 region has 15 residues. CDR3 residues: CASSQMDTDTDTQYF. For the CDR3, the DNA is TGTGCCAGCAGCCAAATGGACACGGACACAGATACGCAGTATTTT.

The V call is TRBV2, the J call TRBJ1-2, with 7 positions matching TRBD1. CDR1 is SNHLY, CDR2 FYNNEI, per germline. This CDR3 contains 15 residues. The junction had 2 bases not matched to a gene; V was cut back by 1 base and J by 0 bases. The CDR3 sequence is CASSEGGTANYGYTF. The CDR3 bases are TGTGCCAGCAGTGAAGGGGGGACAGCTAACTATGGCTACACCTTC.

This clone was detected once. The CDR3 sequence is CASSYRFSSGNTIYF. The DNA for the CDR3 is TGTGCCAGCAGCTACAGGTTTTCCTCTGGAAACACCATATATTTT. This chain uses TRBV5-6 with TRBJ1-3, with TRBD1 as a possible D gene (5 bases). Germline CDR1 and CDR2: SGHDT and YYEEEE. V lost 3 bases to trimming and J lost 0 bases, with 10 bases between them. This CDR3 is built from 15 residues.

CDR3 sequence (DNA): TGTGCCAGCAGCCGGGGGACAGGGATAAATCCCTCTGGGGCCAACGTCCTGACTTTC. It yields the protein CASSRGTGINPSGANVLTF. The chain joins TRBV7-8 to TRBJ2-6, with TRBD1 matching over 9 bases. The germline V gene encodes CDR1 SGHVS and CDR2 FQNEAQ. The CDR3 totals 19 residues. V shed 5 bases and J 0 bases; nucleotides not matched to a gene: 11.

The V call is TRBV5-1, the J call TRBJ2-2; D might be TRBD1 or TRBD2, each matching 5 bases. Germline V lookup: CDR1 SGHRS, CDR2 YFSETQ. The CDR3 spans 15 residues. V was shortened by 2 bases and J by 6 bases, with 14 bases between the two germline ends. This chain's CDR3 is CASSFGTLGAGELFF. The CDR3 DNA is TGCGCCAGCAGCTTTGGGACCCTCGGGGCCGGGGAGCTGTTTTTT.

This clone was seen a few times. The gene calls are TRBV2 and TRBJ1-1; D is ambiguous. CDR1 is SNHLY and CDR2 is FYNNEI in the germline V gene. This CDR3 has 14 residues. V shed 1 base and J shed 3 bases, with 9 bases lying between them. The CDR3 sequence is CASSEDEVYTEAFF. DNA of the CDR3: TGTGCCAGCAGTGAAGATGAAGTCTACACTGAAGCTTTCTTT.